This is a list of T cell receptor beta chains from one sample in a study of blood T cell repertoires in COVID-19. Clones were read by immunoSEQ multiplex PCR, and TCRdb kept only the in-frame ones, dropping some. The sample yields 150,000 to 200,000 clones, roughly 82% seen once. Sequenced sample: PBMCs or T cells enriched from blood (not recorded which). These receptors were taken from a man in his fifties who had recovered from COVID-19. CDR3s include the opening cysteine and the closing phenylalanine or tryptophan. The D gene is left open where the match is weak. Expanded clones get a size class; other rows say once, few or many, or leave the size out.

v_gene	d_gene	abundance	j_gene	CDR3nt	CDR3aa
TRBV6-5	NA	NA	TRBJ2-1	TGTGCCAGCTCAGGGGTAATTAATGAGCAGTTCTTC	CASSGVINEQFF
TRBV5-6	TRBD2	NA	TRBJ2-7	TGTGCCAGCAGCCAGCTAGCTAGCGGCCCCCTGGAGCAGTACTTC	CASSQLASGPLEQYF
TRBV19	TRBD2	NA	TRBJ2-1	TGTGCCAGTAGTATTAGCTCTAGCGGGTCCTACAATGAGCAGTTCTTC	CASSISSSGSYNEQFF
TRBV3-1/TRBV3-2	TRBD1	few	TRBJ1-2	TGTGCCAGCAGCCAAGGGGGGACAGGGGCTGGCTACACCTTC	CASSQGGTGAGYTF
TRBV7-2	NA	NA	TRBJ1-3	TGTGCCAGCAGCTTCCTGAATACTCTGGGAAACACCATATATTTT	CASSFLNTLGNTIYF
TRBV6-6	NA	NA	TRBJ1-2	TGTGCCAGCAGCCCCACAGGGTCCGGCTACACCTTC	CASSPTGSGYTF
TRBV12-3/TRBV12-4	NA	NA	TRBJ1-5	TGTGCCAGCAGAGGACAGTACAATCAGCCCCAGCATTTT	CASRGQYNQPQHF
TRBV11-3	TRBD2	NA	TRBJ2-5	TGTGCCAGCAGCTTAGGTCGACTAGCGGGAGGGGGCCGCGAGGGAGAGACCCAGTACTTC	CASSLGRLAGGGREGETQYF
TRBV7-7	TRBD1	NA	TRBJ2-5	TGTGCTAGCAGCTTAACAGGGGCAGGGGGCCAAGAGACCCAGTACTTC	CASSLTGAGGQETQYF
TRBV4-2	TRBD1	few	TRBJ2-7	TGTGCCAGCAGCCAAGCACCCATGACAGGGGCGGGCGAGCAGTACTTC	CASSQAPMTGAGEQYF
TRBV2	NA	NA	TRBJ1-6	TGTGCCAGCAGTAAGACGGGGTCCTATAATTCACCCCTCCACTTT	CASSKTGSYNSPLHF
TRBV15	TRBD2	NA	TRBJ2-1	TGTGCCACCCGGGGACTAGCGGACTCCTACAATGAGCAGTTCTTC	CATRGLADSYNEQFF
TRBV2	TRBD1	NA	TRBJ2-7	TGTGCCAGCAGGAAGTCCATTACCCGGGACAGGGGTGTGTACGAGCAGTACTTC	CASRKSITRDRGVYEQYF
TRBV19	NA	NA	TRBJ2-6	TGTGCCAGTAGTATACCGAGAGCTGGGGCCAACGTCCTGACTTTC	CASSIPRAGANVLTF
TRBV15	NA	NA	TRBJ2-1	TGTGCCACCAGCAGAGACCTAAGCGGTAAATACAATGAGCAGTTCTTC	CATSRDLSGKYNEQFF
TRBV7-2	TRBD1	NA	TRBJ2-7	TGTGCCAGCAGCCCCAAGACAGGGGTCTACGAGCAGTACTTC	CASSPKTGVYEQYF
TRBV6-5	NA	NA	TRBJ1-1	TGTGCCAGCATGGACAGTTACGAAGCTTTCTTT	CASMDSYEAFF
TRBV12-2	NA	few	TRBJ2-2	TGTGCCCCCCGGGGGACAGGGGCTAGCACCGGGGAGCTGTTTTTT	CAPRGTGASTGELFF
TRBV7-6	NA	few	TRBJ2-3	TGTGCCAGCAGCTTATCAGGTAGCACAGATACGCAGTATTTT	CASSLSGSTDTQYF
TRBV7-6	TRBD2	NA	TRBJ2-3	TGTGCCAGCAGCGTCACCGGGACTAGCGGGAGGGGTCCAGATACGCAGTATTTT	CASSVTGTSGRGPDTQYF
TRBV5-1	TRBD1	NA	TRBJ1-6	TGCGCCAGCAGCTTGGCGGCGGACAGGGGAGGATCACCCCTCCACTTT	CASSLAADRGGSPLHF
TRBV18	TRBD1	NA	TRBJ2-7	TGTGCCAGCTCACAATTCACAGGGGGCGCCTCCTACGAGCAGTACTTC	CASSQFTGGASYEQYF
TRBV11-2	NA	few	TRBJ1-2	TGTGCCAGCAGCGACTGGTTTTCGGGGAGGCTATGGGGCTACACCTTC	CASSDWFSGRLWGYTF
TRBV12-3/TRBV12-4	NA	NA	TRBJ1-1	TGTGCCAGCAGTTACGGTATTGAAGCTTTCTTT	CASSYGIEAFF
TRBV11-2	NA	NA	TRBJ1-1	TGTGCCAGCAGCTTCAGTGGTGAAGCTTTCTTT	CASSFSGEAFF
TRBV28	TRBD1	NA	TRBJ1-1	TGTGCCAGCATCGGGACAGGGCGAGTAGCTTTCTTT	CASIGTGRVAFF
TRBV6-1	NA	NA	TRBJ2-1	TGTGCCAGCAGTGAAGGAGGCATAGACTACAATGAGCAGTTCTTC	CASSEGGIDYNEQFF
TRBV18	NA	NA	TRBJ1-1	TGTGCCAGCTCACCACCGGCGAGGACTGAAGCTTTCTTT	CASSPPARTEAFF
TRBV18	TRBD2	NA	TRBJ2-5	TGTGCCAGCTCAGGACTAGCGGGACCAGAGACCCAGTACTTC	CASSGLAGPETQYF
TRBV7-9	NA	NA	TRBJ2-2	TGTGCCAGCAGCTTCTCCGCGAACACCGGGGAGCTGTTTTTT	CASSFSANTGELFF
TRBV14	TRBD1	NA	TRBJ1-2	TGTGCCAGCAGCCCGGACAGGGGGAGAGGCTACACCTTC	CASSPDRGRGYTF
TRBV9	TRBD1	NA	TRBJ1-1	TGTGCCAGCAGCGTATTTACCCAACCGACAGGGGAAGAGAACACTGAAGCTTTCTTT	CASSVFTQPTGEENTEAFF
TRBV7-3	NA	NA	TRBJ1-6	TGTGCCAGCAGCTCGATGGCGCCGGACAGAAATTCACCCCTCCACTTT	CASSSMAPDRNSPLHF
TRBV5-6	NA	few	TRBJ1-1	TGTGCCAGCAGCTTGGCCGGTCCCAACACTGAAGCTTTCTTT	CASSLAGPNTEAFF
TRBV2	TRBD1	NA	TRBJ1-5	TGTGCCAGCAGTGAATTGGGGGACAGGGTTAGCAATCAGCCCCAGCATTTT	CASSELGDRVSNQPQHF
TRBV2	NA	once	TRBJ2-5	TGTGCCAGCAGTGTGGACGGGAGAGAGACCCAGTACTTC	CASSVDGRETQYF
TRBV6-1	NA	NA	TRBJ1-5	TGTGCCAGCAGTGAGGAGGTCCAGGGGATACATCAGCCCCAGCATTTT	CASSEEVQGIHQPQHF
TRBV18	TRBD1	NA	TRBJ1-2	TGTGCCAGCTCACAGCAAACAGGGGCCTATGGCTACACCTTC	CASSQQTGAYGYTF
TRBV7-8	NA	NA	TRBJ1-1	TGTGCCAGCAGCCCATTTAAGGACAGTAAGGCTTTCTTT	CASSPFKDSKAFF
TRBV21-1	NA	NA	TRBJ2-2	TGTGCCAGCAGCCCGGGACAGCCAGAAAACACCGGGGAGCTGTTTTTT	CASSPGQPENTGELFF
TRBV6-5	TRBD1	NA	TRBJ2-5	TGTGCCAGCAGTCCAGGACAGGGGGATGTGGAGACCCAGTACTTC	CASSPGQGDVETQYF
TRBV15	NA	NA	TRBJ1-5	TGTGCCACCAGCAGCGACTTTTATCAGCCCCAGCATTTT	CATSSDFYQPQHF
TRBV2	NA	NA	TRBJ1-4	TGTGCAAGCTATAACAGGATTTTGGTGAACTTGGCCTTTAATGAAAAACTGTTTTTT	CASYNRILVNLAFNEKLFF
TRBV10-3	NA	few	TRBJ1-2	TGTGCCATCAGTGCAACTAACTATGGCTACACCTTC	CAISATNYGYTF
TRBV3-1/TRBV3-2	TRBD1	NA	TRBJ1-2	TGTGCCAGCAGCCAGGAACAGGGGCACATGGGCTACACCTTC	CASSQEQGHMGYTF
TRBV7-9	NA	NA	TRBJ2-7	TGTGCCAGCACCCTAAGGGGGGGAGCGGGAAGCTCCTACGAGCAGTACTTC	CASTLRGGAGSSYEQYF
TRBV19	TRBD1	once	TRBJ2-4	TGTGCCAGTAGTATCTCGGGACAGGGGGTGGATGGGTCCAAAAACATTCAGTACTTC	CASSISGQGVDGSKNIQYF
TRBV30	NA	NA	TRBJ1-6	TGTGCCTGGAGCGGGAGACACGGAAATAATTCACCCCTCCACTTT	CAWSGRHGNNSPLHF
TRBV18	NA	NA	TRBJ2-3	TGTGCCAGCTCACCAGGGCAGGCAGATACGCAGTATTTT	CASSPGQADTQYF
TRBV10-3	TRBD2	NA	TRBJ2-3	TGTGCCATCAGAGGGGTTAAGGCTAGCGGGACCGCCACAGATACGCAGTATTTT	CAIRGVKASGTATDTQYF
TRBV28	NA	NA	TRBJ1-5	TGTGCCAGCAACAGGGACGCTAATCAGCCCCAGCATTTT	CASNRDANQPQHF
TRBV19	NA	NA	TRBJ2-3	TGTGCCAGTAGTATTCTACTGTCAGATACGCAGTATTTT	CASSILLSDTQYF
TRBV25-1	TRBD1	NA	TRBJ2-5	TGTGCCAGCCGCGAAGGGGGACAGAGAAAAGAGACCCAGTACTTC	CASREGGQRKETQYF
TRBV5-5	NA	NA	TRBJ1-5	TGTGCCAGCAGCTTGGATGTATATAGCAATCAGCCCCAGCATTTT	CASSLDVYSNQPQHF
TRBV10-3	NA	NA	TRBJ1-1	TGTGCCATCAGTGAGGGGCGGGGAACTGAAGCTTTCTTT	CAISEGRGTEAFF